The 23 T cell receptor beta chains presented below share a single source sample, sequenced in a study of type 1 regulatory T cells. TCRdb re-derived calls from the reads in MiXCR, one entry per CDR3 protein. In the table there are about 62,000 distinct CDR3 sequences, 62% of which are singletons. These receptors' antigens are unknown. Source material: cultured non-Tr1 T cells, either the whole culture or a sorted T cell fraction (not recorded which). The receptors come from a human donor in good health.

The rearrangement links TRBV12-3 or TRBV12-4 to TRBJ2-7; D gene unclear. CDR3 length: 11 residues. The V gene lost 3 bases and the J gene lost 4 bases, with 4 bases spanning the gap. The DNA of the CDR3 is TGTGCCAGCAGTTTGCAGTACGAGCAGTACTTC. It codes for CASSLQYEQYF.

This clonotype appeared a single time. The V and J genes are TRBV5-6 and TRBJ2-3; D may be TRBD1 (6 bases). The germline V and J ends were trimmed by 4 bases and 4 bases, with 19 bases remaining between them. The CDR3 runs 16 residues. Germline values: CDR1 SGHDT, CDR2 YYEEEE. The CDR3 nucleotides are TGTGCCAGCAGCCTAAAAAACAGGGTAGGGTCAGATACGCAGTATTTT. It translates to CASSLKNRVGSDTQYF.

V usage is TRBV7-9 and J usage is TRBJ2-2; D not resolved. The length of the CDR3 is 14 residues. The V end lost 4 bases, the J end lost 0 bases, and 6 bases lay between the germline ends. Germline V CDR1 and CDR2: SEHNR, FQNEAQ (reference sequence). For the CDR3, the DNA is TGTGCCAGCAGCTATCTCGCGAACACCGGGGAGCTGTTTTTT. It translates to CASSYLANTGELFF.

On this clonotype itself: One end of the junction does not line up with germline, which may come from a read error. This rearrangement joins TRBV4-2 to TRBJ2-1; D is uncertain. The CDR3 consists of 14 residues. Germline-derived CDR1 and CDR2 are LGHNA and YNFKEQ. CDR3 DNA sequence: TGTGCCAGCGGCCAAGATCCAGCTCTGGATGAGCAGTTCTTC. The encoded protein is CASGQDPALDEQFF.

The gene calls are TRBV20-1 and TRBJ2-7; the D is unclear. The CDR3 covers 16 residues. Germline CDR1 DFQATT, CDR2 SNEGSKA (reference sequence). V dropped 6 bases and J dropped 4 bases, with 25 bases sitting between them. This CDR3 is CSATPLLATTAYEQYF. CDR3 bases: TGCAGTGCAACCCCCCTTTTGGCTACTACCGCATACGAGCAGTACTTC.

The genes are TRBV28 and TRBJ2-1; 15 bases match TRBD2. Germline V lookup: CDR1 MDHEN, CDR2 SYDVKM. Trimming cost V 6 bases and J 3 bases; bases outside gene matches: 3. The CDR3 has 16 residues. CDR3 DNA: TGTGCCAGCAGCAGGACTAGCGGGAGGGGCTACAATGAGCAGTTCTTC. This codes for CASSRTSGRGYNEQFF. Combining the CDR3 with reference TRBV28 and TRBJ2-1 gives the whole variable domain DVKVTQSSRYLVKRTGEKVFLECVQDMDHENMFWYRQDPGLGLRLIYFSYDVKMKEKGDIPEGYSVSREKKERFSLILESASTNQTSMYLCASSRTSGRGYNEQFFGPGTRLTVL.

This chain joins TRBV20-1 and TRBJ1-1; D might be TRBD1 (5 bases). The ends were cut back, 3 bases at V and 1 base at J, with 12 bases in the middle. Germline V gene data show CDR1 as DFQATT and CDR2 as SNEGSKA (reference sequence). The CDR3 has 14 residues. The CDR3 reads CSASPRQRNTEAFF. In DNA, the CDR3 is TGCAGTGCTAGCCCGCGACAGAGGAACACTGAAGCTTTCTTT.

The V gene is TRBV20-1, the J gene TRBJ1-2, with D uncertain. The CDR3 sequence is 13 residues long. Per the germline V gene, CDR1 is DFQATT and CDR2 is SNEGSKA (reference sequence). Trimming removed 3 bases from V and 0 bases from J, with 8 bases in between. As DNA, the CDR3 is TGCAGTGCTAGCGTTCGGCCTAACTATGGCTACACCTTC. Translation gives CSASVRPNYGYTF.

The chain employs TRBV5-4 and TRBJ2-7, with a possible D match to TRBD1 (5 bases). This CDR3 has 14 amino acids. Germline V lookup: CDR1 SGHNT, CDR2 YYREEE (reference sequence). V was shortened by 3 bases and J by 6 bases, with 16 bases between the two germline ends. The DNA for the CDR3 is TGTGCCAGCAGCTGGGGCCGGCTAGTTGGCGAGCAGTACTTC. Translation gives CASSWGRLVGEQYF.

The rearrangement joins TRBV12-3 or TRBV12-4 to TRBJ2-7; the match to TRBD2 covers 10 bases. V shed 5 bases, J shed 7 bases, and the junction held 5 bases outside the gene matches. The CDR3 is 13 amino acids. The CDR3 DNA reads TGTGCCAGCAGTAGCGGGAGGGCTCGGGAGCAGTACTTC. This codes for CASSSGRAREQYF.

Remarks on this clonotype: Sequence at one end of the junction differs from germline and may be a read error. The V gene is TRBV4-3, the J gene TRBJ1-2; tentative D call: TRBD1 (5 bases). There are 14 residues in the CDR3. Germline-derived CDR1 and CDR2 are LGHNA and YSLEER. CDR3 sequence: CANSQDAGLSGYTF. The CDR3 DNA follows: TGCGCCAACAGCCAAGATGCGGGACTCTCTGGCTACACCTTC.

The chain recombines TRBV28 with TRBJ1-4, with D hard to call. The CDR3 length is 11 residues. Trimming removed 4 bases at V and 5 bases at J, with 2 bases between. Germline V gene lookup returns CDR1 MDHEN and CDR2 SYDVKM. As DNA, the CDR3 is TGTGCCAGCAGTTGGAATGAAAAACTGTTTTTT. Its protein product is CASSWNEKLFF.

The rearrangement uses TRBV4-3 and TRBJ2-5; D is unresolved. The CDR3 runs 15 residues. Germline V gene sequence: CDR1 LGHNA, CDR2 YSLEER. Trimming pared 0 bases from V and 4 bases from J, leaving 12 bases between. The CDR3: CASSQEGRSGETQYF. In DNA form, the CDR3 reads TGCGCCAGCAGCCAAGAAGGTCGATCGGGAGAGACCCAGTACTTC.

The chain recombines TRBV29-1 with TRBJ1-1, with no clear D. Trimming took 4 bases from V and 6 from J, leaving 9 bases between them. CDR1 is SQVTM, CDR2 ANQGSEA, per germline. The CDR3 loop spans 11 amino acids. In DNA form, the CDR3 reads TGCAGCGTTGCATCGGAACCTGAAGCTTTCTTT. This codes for CSVASEPEAFF.

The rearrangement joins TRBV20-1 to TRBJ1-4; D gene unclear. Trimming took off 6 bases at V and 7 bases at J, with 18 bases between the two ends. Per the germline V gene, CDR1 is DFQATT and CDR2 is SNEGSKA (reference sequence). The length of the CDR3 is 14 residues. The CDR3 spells CSARPGLLPEKLFF. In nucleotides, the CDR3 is TGCAGTGCCAGACCTGGACTGCTTCCTGAAAAACTGTTTTTT.

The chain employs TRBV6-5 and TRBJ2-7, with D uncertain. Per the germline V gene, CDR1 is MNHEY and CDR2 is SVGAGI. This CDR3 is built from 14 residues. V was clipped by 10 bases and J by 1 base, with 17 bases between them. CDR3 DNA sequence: TGTGCCACGATGGACCTCTTGATTTCCTACGAGCAGTACTTC. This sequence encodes CATMDLLISYEQYF.

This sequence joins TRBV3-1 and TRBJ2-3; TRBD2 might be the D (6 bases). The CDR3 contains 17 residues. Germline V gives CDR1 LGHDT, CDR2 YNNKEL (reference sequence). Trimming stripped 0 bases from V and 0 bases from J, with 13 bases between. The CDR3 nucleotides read TGTGCCAGCAGCCAAGACCGCCTTAGCGGTAGCACAGATACGCAGTATTTT. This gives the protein CASSQDRLSGSTDTQYF.

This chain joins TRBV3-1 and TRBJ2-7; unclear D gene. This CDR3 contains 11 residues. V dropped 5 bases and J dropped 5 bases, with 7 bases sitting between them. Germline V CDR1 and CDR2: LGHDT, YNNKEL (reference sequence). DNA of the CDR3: TGTGCCAGCAGCGACCGGGACGAGCAGTACTTC. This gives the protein CASSDRDEQYF.

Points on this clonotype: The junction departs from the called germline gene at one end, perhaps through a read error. CDR3 DNA: TGCAGTGTTAGAGGGGGGACCCCCTACGAGCAGTACTTC. Amino acids: CSVRGGTPYEQYF. The rearrangement joins TRBV20-1 to TRBJ2-7; D possibly uses TRBD1 or TRBD2 (6 bases each). The CDR3 is 13 amino acids. Germline values: CDR1 DFQATT, CDR2 SNEGSKA (reference sequence).

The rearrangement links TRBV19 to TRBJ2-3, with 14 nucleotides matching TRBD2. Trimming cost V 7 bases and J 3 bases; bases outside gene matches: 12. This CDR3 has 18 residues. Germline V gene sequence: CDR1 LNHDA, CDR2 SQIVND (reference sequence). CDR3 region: CASMPIEGLAGDTDTQYF. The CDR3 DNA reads TGTGCCAGTATGCCGATCGAGGGACTAGCGGGAGATACAGATACGCAGTATTTT.

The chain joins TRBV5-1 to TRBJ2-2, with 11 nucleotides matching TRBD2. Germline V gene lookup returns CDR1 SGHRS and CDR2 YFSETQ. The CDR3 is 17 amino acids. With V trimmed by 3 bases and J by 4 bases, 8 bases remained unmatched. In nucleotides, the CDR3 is TGCGCCAGCAGCTCCCCTATAGCGGGAGGGGGCACCGGGGAGCTGTTTTTT. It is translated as CASSSPIAGGGTGELFF.

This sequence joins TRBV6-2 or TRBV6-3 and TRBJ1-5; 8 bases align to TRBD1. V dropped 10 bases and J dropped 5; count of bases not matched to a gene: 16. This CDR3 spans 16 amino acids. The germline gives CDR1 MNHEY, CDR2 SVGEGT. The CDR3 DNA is TGTGCCACCCAGACGAGGGGGACAGGAAGATATCAGCCCCAGCATTTT. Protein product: CATQTRGTGRYQPQHF.

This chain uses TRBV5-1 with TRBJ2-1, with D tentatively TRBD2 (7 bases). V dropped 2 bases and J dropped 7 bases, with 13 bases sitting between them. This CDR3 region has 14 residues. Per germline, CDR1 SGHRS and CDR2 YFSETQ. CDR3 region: CASSLLRGQNEQFF. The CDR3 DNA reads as TGCGCCAGCAGCTTACTGCGGGGGCAGAATGAGCAGTTCTTC.